A selection of T cell receptor beta chains follows, all from one sample in a study of chemoradiotherapy in HPV16-positive cancers. Measured with immunoSEQ multiplex PCR; TCRdb has only the in-frame clones, and not every one. The sample holds under 2,500 clones, approximately 70% seen once. This specimen was acquired from a patient who underwent chemoradiotherapy. The receptors shown here come from a human donor with HPV-associated anogenital cancer. Each CDR3 is given without its conserved first and last residue.

12	TRBV7-3	TRBJ2-2	ASSYQRGVGELF
12	TRBV5-1	TRBJ2-5	ATTVVERQETQY
15	TRBV7-8	TRBJ2-6	ASSWDRESSGANVLT
13	TRBV9	TRBJ2-1	ASSLGQGAGNEQF
13	TRBV19	TRBJ1-1	ASSIGPRRGTEAF
11	TRBV5-6	TRBJ2-7	ASSPRGYDEQY
13	TRBV11-3	TRBJ1-6	ASSSASSYNSPLH
14	TRBV28	TRBJ2-6	ASRCPYGTGANVLT
11	TRBV7-9	TRBJ1-2	ASSFTGFYGYT
14	TRBV4-3	-	ASSTDVAQRLHEQY
14	TRBV7-2	TRBJ2-3	ASRGPGLAGVGTQY
13	TRBV10-3	TRBJ2-7	AISEGLAGSYEQY
10	TRBV9	TRBJ2-7	ASSGLTYEQY
12	TRBV19	TRBJ2-1	ASSLITTGNEQF
17	TRBV28	TRBJ1-1	ASSPITGPGSDMNTEAF
14	TRBV19	TRBJ2-3	ASSILGGILTDTQY
13	TRBV6-5	TRBJ2-5	ASSYRGRGGETQY
13	TRBV6-1	TRBJ2-3	ASQGVAGGTDTQY
9	TRBV29-1	TRBJ2-7	SVRAGGKQY
14	TRBV4-3	TRBJ1-4	ASSQDRFPQWEKLF
14	TRBV5-1	TRBJ1-5	ASSLDGSYSNQPQH
14	TRBV28	TRBJ2-4	ASSLQGKGAKNIQY
13	TRBV14	TRBJ1-1	ASSHNDWPGTEAF
14	TRBV6-4	TRBJ1-2	ASSDSAGPANYGYT
14	TRBV4-1	TRBJ2-2	ASSQRSGLNTGELF
12	TRBV6-6	TRBJ2-5	ASEDTSTSETQY
13	TRBV14	TRBJ2-1	ASSPGLSSYNEQF
9	TRBV29-1	TRBJ2-1	SALVNNEQF
12	TRBV7-2	TRBJ2-5	ASSPATSRETQY
8	TRBV29-1	TRBJ2-1	SVAWDEQF
11	TRBV19	TRBJ2-1	ASIGPQGHEQF
12	TRBV5-5	TRBJ2-3	ASSTEWGADTQY
9	TRBV7-2	TRBJ2-1	ASSLDNEQF
13	TRBV25-1	TRBJ2-2	ASSPLGANTGELF
15	TRBV28	TRBJ2-2	ASSLFWQGGNSGELF
15	TRBV7-2	TRBJ1-1	ASSSPWDRWDNTEAF
10	TRBV4-1	TRBJ2-1	ASSQGGNEQF
13	TRBV7-9	TRBJ1-2	ASSWAGQGAVGYT
9	TRBV20-1	TRBJ2-3	SAHKADTQY
11	TRBV5-4	TRBJ1-2	ASSFGTDYGYT
13	TRBV30	TRBJ2-7	AWSVGGTVQYEQY
12	TRBV12-5	TRBJ1-4	ASGPGQGEIILF
15	TRBV5-6	TRBJ1-2	ASSLRSRVYQGYGYT
12	TRBV28	TRBJ1-3	ASSFGGAGNTIY
10	TRBV11-2	TRBJ1-1	ASGTMNTEAF
13	TRBV10-3	TRBJ2-1	AISVHSGTYNEQF
10	TRBV25-1	TRBJ1-1	ASIGDLAEAF
12	TRBV7-2	TRBJ2-7	ASSRDRGVHEQY
11	TRBV30	TRBJ1-6	AWTLGYNSPLH
14	TRBV2	TRBJ2-5	ASSGASGTPGETQY